This TCR beta chain was identified during a study of blood T cell repertoires in COVID-19. On the study more broadly: The cDNA or gDNA used as material had been derived from T cells, B-cell-depleted T cells, or PBMCs.

In the original workflow: The authors estimated nucleated cell counts from reference gene primer amplification. Clones were read by immunoSEQ multiplex PCR, and TCRdb kept only the in-frame ones, dropping some. V, J and clone size were drawn from that table, and D and trimming were deduced from the DNA. The sample has tens of thousands of clones; 60% to 85% are singletons. Seattle-derived patients entered the study during active infection and were followed longitudinally. Germline assignment: CDR1 SGDLS and CDR2 YYNGEE. Trimming removed 0 bases from V and 5 bases from J, with 14 bases in between. CDR3 length: 15 amino acids.

The sequence derives from a man aged 30-40 years with COVID-19, enrolled during active disease. Sequenced material: peripheral blood. The rearrangement uses TRBV9 and TRBJ2-5; weak D call: TRBD1 (5 bases). CDR3 in amino acids: CASSVVGRDSETQYF. The DNA for the CDR3 is TGTGCCAGCAGCGTAGTGGGCAGGGATTCGGAGACCCAGTACTTC. Supplemented by reference TRBV9 and TRBJ2-5, the full variable domain reads DSGVTQTPKHLITATGQRVTLRCSPRSGDLSVYWYQQSLDQGLQFLIQYYNGEERAKGNILERFSAQQFPDLHSELNLSSLELGDSALYFCASSVVGRDSETQYFGPGTRLLVL.